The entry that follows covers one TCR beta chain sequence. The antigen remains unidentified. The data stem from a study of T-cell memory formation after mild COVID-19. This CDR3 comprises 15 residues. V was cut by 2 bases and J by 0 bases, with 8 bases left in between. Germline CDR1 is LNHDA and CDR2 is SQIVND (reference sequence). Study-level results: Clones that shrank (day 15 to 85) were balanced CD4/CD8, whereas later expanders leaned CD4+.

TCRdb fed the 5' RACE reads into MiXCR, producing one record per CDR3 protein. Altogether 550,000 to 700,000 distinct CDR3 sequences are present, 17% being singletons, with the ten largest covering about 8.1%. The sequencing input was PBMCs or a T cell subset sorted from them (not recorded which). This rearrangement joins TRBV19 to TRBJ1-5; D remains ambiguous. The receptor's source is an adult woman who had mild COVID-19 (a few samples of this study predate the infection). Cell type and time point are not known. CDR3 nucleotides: TGTGCCAGTAGTATAAGACAACCTAGCAATCAGCCCCAGCATTTT. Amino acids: CASSIRQPSNQPQHF.